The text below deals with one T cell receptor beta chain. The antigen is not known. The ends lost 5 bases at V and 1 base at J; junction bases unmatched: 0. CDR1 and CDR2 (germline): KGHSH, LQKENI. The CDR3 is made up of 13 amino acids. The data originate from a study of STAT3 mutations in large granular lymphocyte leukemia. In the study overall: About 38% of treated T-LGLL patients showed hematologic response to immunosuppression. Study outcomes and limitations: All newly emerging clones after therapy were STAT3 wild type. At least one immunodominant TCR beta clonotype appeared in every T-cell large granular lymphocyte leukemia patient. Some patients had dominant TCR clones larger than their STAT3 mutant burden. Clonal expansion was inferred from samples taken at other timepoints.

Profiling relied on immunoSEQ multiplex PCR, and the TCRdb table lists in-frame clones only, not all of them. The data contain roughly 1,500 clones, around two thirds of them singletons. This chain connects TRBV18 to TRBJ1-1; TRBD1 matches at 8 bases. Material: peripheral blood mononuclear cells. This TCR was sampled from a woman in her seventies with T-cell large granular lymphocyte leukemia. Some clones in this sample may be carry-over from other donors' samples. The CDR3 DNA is TGTGCCAGCTCAGGACAGGGGAACACTGAAGCTTTCTTT. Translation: CASSGQGNTEAFF.